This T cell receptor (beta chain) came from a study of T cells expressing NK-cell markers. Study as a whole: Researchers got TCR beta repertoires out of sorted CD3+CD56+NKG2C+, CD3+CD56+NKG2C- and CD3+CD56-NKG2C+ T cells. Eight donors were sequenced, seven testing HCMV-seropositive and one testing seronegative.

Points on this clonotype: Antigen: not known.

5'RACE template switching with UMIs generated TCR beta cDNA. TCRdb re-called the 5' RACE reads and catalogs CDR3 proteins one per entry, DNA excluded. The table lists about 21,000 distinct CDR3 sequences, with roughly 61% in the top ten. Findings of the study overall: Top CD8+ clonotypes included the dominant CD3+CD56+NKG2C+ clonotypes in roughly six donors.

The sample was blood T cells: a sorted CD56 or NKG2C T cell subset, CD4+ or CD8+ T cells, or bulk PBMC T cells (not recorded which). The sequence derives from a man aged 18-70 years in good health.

CDR3 sequence: CASSRQLAGGTDTQYF. This chain links TRBV9 with TRBJ2-3; TCRdb proposes TRBD2, but this gene call is untestable without DNA. Germline CDR1 reads SGDLS; CDR2 reads YYNGEE. The CDR3 consists of 16 residues.